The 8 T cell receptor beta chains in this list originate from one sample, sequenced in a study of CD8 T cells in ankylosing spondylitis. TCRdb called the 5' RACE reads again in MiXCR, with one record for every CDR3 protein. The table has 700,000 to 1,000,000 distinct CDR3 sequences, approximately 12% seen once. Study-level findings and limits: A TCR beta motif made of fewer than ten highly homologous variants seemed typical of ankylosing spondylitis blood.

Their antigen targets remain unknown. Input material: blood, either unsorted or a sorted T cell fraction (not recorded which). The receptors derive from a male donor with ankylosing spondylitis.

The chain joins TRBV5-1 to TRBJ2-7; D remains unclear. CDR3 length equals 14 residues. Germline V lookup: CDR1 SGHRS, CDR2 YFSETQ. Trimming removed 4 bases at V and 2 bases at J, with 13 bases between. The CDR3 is CASSPDASAYEQYF. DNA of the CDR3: TGCGCCAGCAGCCCGGACGCATCGGCCTACGAGCAGTACTTC.

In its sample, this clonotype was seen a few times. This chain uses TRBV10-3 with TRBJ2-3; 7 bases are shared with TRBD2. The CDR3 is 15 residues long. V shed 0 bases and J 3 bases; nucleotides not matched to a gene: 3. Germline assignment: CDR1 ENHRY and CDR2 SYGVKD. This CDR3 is CAISESAGVTDTQYF. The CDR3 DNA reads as TGTGCCATCAGTGAGTCGGCGGGGGTGACAGATACGCAGTATTTT.

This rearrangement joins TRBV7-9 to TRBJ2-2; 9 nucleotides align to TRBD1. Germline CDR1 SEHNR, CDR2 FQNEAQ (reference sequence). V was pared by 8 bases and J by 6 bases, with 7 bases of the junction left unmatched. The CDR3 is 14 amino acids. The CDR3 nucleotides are TGTGCCAGCTCGACAGGGGGGGGATCCGGGGAGCTGTTTTTT. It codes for CASSTGGGSGELFF.

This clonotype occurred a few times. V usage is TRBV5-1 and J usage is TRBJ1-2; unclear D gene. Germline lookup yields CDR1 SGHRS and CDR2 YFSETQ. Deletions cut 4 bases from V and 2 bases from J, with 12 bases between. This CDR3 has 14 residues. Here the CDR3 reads CASSHGTANYGYTF. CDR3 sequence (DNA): TGCGCCAGCAGCCACGGAACAGCAAACTATGGCTACACCTTC.

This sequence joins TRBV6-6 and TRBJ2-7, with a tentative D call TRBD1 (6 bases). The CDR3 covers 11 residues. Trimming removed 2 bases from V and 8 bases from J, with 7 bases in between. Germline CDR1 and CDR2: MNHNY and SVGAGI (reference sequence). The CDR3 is CASSYQGKQYF. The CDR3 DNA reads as TGTGCCAGCAGTTACCAGGGGAAGCAGTACTTC.

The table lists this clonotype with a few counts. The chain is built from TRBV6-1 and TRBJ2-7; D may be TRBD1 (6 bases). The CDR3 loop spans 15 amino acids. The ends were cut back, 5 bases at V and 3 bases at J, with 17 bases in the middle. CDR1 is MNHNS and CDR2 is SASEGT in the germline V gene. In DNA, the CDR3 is TGTGCCAGCAGTCGGACGAGGCAGGGGCTCTACGAGCAGTACTTC. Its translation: CASSRTRQGLYEQYF.

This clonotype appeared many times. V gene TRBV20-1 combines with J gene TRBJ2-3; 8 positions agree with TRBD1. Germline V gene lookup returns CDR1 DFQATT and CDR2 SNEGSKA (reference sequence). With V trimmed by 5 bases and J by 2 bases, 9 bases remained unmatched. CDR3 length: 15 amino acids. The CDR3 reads CSAWTGTDFTDTQYF. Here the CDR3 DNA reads TGCAGTGCTTGGACAGGGACGGATTTCACAGATACGCAGTATTTT.

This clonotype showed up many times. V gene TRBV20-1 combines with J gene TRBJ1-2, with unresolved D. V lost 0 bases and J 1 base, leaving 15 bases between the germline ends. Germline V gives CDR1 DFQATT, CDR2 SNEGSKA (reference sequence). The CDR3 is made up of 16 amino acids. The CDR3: CSARDTRQFSNYGYTF. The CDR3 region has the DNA TGCAGTGCTAGAGATACTAGGCAATTTAGTAACTATGGCTACACCTTC.